These T cell receptor beta chains were read from a single sample in a study of cytomegalovirus exposure and HLA in healthy donors. The table came from immunoSEQ multiplex PCR; TCRdb's copy has only in-frame clones and leaves some out. Of some 150,000 clones in the sample, about four fifths were seen once. Sequencing used PBMCs. All receptors derive from a man younger than 45 in good health and CMV-seronegative. Each CDR3 is given with its conserved first and last residue. The order of the fields is clone size, D gene, V gene, J gene, CDR3 DNA, CDR3 protein. D genes are given only for firm matches. Clone size, where shown, is once, few, many, or a class for clones that have expanded.

few	TRBD2	TRBV5-1	TRBJ2-5	TGCGCCAGCAGCAGGACTAGCGGGATAGGGGAGACCCAGTACTTC	CASSRTSGIGETQYF
-	-	TRBV6-1	TRBJ2-7	TGTGCCAGCAGTGGCGAAGGTGGAGTGGGCTACGAGCAGTACTTC	CASSGEGGVGYEQYF
-	-	TRBV2	TRBJ1-2	TGTGCCAGCAATTCGGCTAACTATGGCTACACCTTC	CASNSANYGYTF
-	-	TRBV27	TRBJ2-7	TGTGCCAGCAGTTGGGCAGGGGTGAGGAGCGAGCAGTACTTC	CASSWAGVRSEQYF
-	TRBD1	TRBV5-1	TRBJ2-3	TGCGCCAGCAGCGCCGGGACAGAAGTTTTT	CASSAGTEVF
few	-	TRBV6-6	TRBJ1-1	TGTGCCAGCAGACAGATGAACACTGAAGCTTTCTTT	CASRQMNTEAFF
-	TRBD2	TRBV13	TRBJ2-1	TGTGCCAGCACCGGAAGATTCAGCGGGAGAGGGAATGAGCAGTTCTTC	CASTGRFSGRGNEQFF
-	TRBD1	TRBV19	TRBJ2-7	TGTGCCAGTAGTATTTCGACAGGGAACCACGAGCAGTACTTC	CASSISTGNHEQYF
-	-	TRBV6-1	TRBJ2-3	TGTGCCAGCAGTTCCTACAGGGTTCCAGATACGCAGTATTTT	CASSSYRVPDTQYF
-	-	TRBV10-1	TRBJ2-5	TGCGCCAGCAGTGAGTCGCCAGCAGGGGAGACCCAGTACTTC	CASSESPAGETQYF
-	-	TRBV7-9	TRBJ1-5	TGTGCCAGCAGCTCCTCCGGGGGTATTGACAATCAGCCCCAGCATTTT	CASSSSGGIDNQPQHF
once	-	TRBV5-1	TRBJ2-3	TGCGCCAGCAGCTTAGACGGGACACATCGTTTAATAACAGATACGCAGTATTTT	CASSLDGTHRLITDTQYF
-	-	TRBV28	TRBJ2-7	TGTGCCAGCAGTTCCAGGGCTGAGCAGTACTTC	CASSSRAEQYF